The sequence of this T cell receptor (beta chain) was determined in a study of shared clonotypes between healthy human individuals. Here immunoSEQ multiplex PCR was the method, and the copy in TCRdb shows in-frame clones only, minus some. The sample has roughly 500,000 clones; more than 65% are singletons. Donors, healthy HIV-negative adults, lacked recent acute infections or vaccinations. Caucasian adults residing in Nashville, Tennessee made up all the donors. Comment on this clone: Its antigen is undetermined.

Study-wide points: How much donors shared clonotypes was expected to be affected by sequencing depth.

V shed 1 base and J shed 2 bases, with 12 bases lying between them. The CDR3 length is 15 residues. Germline CDR1 and CDR2: MNHNS and SASEGT. V gene TRBV6-1 combines with J gene TRBJ2-7; the D gene is possibly TRBD1 (6 bases). Sequences were obtained from PBMCs. The sequence was collected from a middle-aged woman in good health. Some clones in this sample may be carry-over from other donors' samples. Written as DNA, the CDR3 is TGTGCCAGCAGTGAAGGGCAGGGGACCACCTACGAGCAGTACTTC. Protein: CASSEGQGTTYEQYF.